Ten or more counts support the clone carrying this T cell receptor beta chain. Its cognate antigen is unknown. Establishment of the diagnosis relied upon clinical symptoms, serum thyroxine, TRAb, thyroid ultrasound and orbital computed tomography. This entry is derived from a study of Graves' ophthalmopathy and Graves' hyperthyroidism. V dropped 5 bases and J dropped 4 bases, with 5 bases sitting between them. The germline V gene has CDR1 SEHNR and CDR2 FQNEAQ (reference sequence). This CDR3 is built from 11 residues. Whole-study findings and limits: Among thyroid clonotypes expanded above 0.001 frequency, most also appeared in blood. Between ophthalmopathy and stable hyperthyroidism, a 13-signature model drew a separation with nearly 90% sensitivity and approximately 79% specificity.

The TCR beta CDR3 regions underwent amplification from RNA transcripts. The first round was an RT-PCR with HTBI primers, and the second round was a multiplex PCR. TCRdb independently ran MiXCR on the multiplex PCR reads; one entry per CDR3 protein. The sample has hundreds of thousands of distinct CDR3 sequences, around 21% seen once. The TCR sequence derives from a woman aged 18 to 35 with stable Graves' hyperthyroidism. The sequenced sample consisted of peripheral blood. The chain joins TRBV7-9 to TRBJ2-5; D ambiguous. The CDR3 DNA reads TGTGCCAGCAGCACCACAGAGACCCAGTACTTC. Residues: CASSTTETQYF.